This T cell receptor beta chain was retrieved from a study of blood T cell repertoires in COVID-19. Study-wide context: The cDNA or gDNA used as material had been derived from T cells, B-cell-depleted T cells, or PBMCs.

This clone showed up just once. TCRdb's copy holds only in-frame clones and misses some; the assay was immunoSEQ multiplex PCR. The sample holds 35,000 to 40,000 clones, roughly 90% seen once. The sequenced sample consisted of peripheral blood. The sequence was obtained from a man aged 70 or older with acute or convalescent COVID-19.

Written as DNA, the CDR3 is TGTGCCAGCAGTCCCAACCCCAGCGGACAGCCCCAGCATTTT. Translating it yields CASSPNPSGQPQHF. V is TRBV6-5 and J is TRBJ1-5; D uncertain. V was clipped by 5 bases and J by 7 bases, with 15 bases between them. The CDR3 extends over 14 amino acids. Germline lookup yields CDR1 MNHEY and CDR2 SVGAGI.